This TCR beta chain comes out of a study of control samples from healthy donors and cancer patients. The method was immunoSEQ multiplex PCR; TCRdb's version includes in-frame clones alone and lacks a portion of them. The table includes 100,000 or so clones, 80% to 90% detected once. The germline V gene has CDR1 LGHDT and CDR2 YNNKEL (reference sequence). The CDR3 is 17 residues long. V lost 1 base and J 8 bases, leaving 20 bases between the germline ends. The source is a woman in her forties or fifties in good health. The chain combines TRBV3-1 (or the pseudogene TRBV3-2) with TRBJ2-2; D is possibly TRBD1 (7 bases). The sequencing sample was made of blood. This chain's CDR3 is CASSQGRTGDFTGELFF. In DNA form, the CDR3 reads TGTGCCAGCAGCCAAGGGCGTACAGGGGACTTCACGGGGGAGCTGTTTTTT.